The rows below give T cell receptor beta chains drawn from one sample of a study of T cells in Graves' hyperthyroidism and ophthalmopathy. TCRdb ran MiXCR on the multiplex PCR reads and lists one entry per CDR3 protein. The sample has some 300,000 distinct CDR3 sequences; around a sixth are singletons. Sequenced material: blood. The receptors stem from a man aged 25 to 45 with Graves' hyperthyroidism. Both conserved end residues are part of each CDR3. The D gene is left open where the match is weak. Clone size, where shown, is once, few, many, or a class for clones that have expanded.

DNA: TGTGCCAGCAGCCAAGACGGGGGCGAGGTCACTGAAGCTTTCTTT
CDR3: CASSQDGGEVTEAFF
D: NA
J: TRBJ1-1
size: NA
V: TRBV3-1

DNA: TGTGCCAGCAGTTTAAGACCCGCAGGGGCCGATGCAACTAATGAAAAACTGTTTTTT
CDR3: CASSLRPAGADATNEKLFF
D: NA
J: TRBJ1-4
size: NA
V: TRBV27

DNA: TGTGCCACCAGCAGGGAGGGCACAGATACGCAGTATTTT
CDR3: CATSREGTDTQYF
D: NA
J: TRBJ2-3
size: few
V: TRBV15

DNA: TGTGCCAGCAGCTTCGCGTGGACAGAGCAAGAGACCCAGTACTTC
CDR3: CASSFAWTEQETQYF
D: NA
J: TRBJ2-5
size: many
V: TRBV11-2

DNA: TGCAGCGTTGAGGGACAGCCCACCGGAATCTCTGGAAACACCATACATTTT
CDR3: CSVEGQPTGISGNTIHF
D: TRBD1
J: TRBJ1-3
size: NA
V: TRBV29-1

DNA: TGCAGTGCTAGGACGGATAGCAATCAGCCCCAGCATTTT
CDR3: CSARTDSNQPQHF
D: NA
J: TRBJ1-5
size: many
V: TRBV20-1

DNA: TGTGCCAGCAGTTACCGGATCTTCGATTCACCCCTCCACTTT
CDR3: CASSYRIFDSPLHF
D: NA
J: TRBJ1-6
size: few
V: TRBV6-2/TRBV6-3

DNA: TGTGCCAGCAGTCCATTCTCTGGGGCCAACGTCCTGACTTTC
CDR3: CASSPFSGANVLTF
D: NA
J: TRBJ2-6
size: NA
V: TRBV12-3/TRBV12-4

DNA: TGTGCCAGCAGTTCGACAGGAGCTACGCAGTATTTT
CDR3: CASSSTGATQYF
D: NA
J: TRBJ2-3
size: many
V: TRBV28

DNA: TGTGCCAGCAGTCTCCTTCAGGGGGACGAACCGATGGCCTACGAGCAGTACTTC
CDR3: CASSLLQGDEPMAYEQYF
D: TRBD1
J: TRBJ2-7
size: many
V: TRBV28

DNA: TGTGCCAGCAGCTTAGCCCGGTTAAGTGGCTACACCTTC
CDR3: CASSLARLSGYTF
D: NA
J: TRBJ1-2
size: few
V: TRBV7-2

DNA: TGTGCCAGCAGCGTAGGGGGTAGGTCCTACGAGCAGTACTTC
CDR3: CASSVGGRSYEQYF
D: NA
J: TRBJ2-7
size: NA
V: TRBV9

DNA: TGTGCCAGCAGCCCCCCTTTTGTCCCCTACGAGCAGTACTTC
CDR3: CASSPPFVPYEQYF
D: NA
J: TRBJ2-7
size: NA
V: TRBV6-4

DNA: TGTGCCAGTACCAGGGGCCTCAGTGAAGCTTTCTTT
CDR3: CASTRGLSEAFF
D: NA
J: TRBJ1-1
size: many
V: TRBV3-1

DNA: TGTGCCAGCAGCGGGATGAGCGGGAGGGCCACTGAGCAGTTCTTC
CDR3: CASSGMSGRATEQFF
D: TRBD2
J: TRBJ2-1
size: NA
V: TRBV5-5

DNA: TGTGCCAGCCTGGGCCCTCTACGTTACGAGCAGTGCTTC
CDR3: CASLGPLRYEQCF
D: NA
J: TRBJ2-7
size: NA
V: TRBV2